This is a list of T cell receptor beta chains from one sample in a study of OX40 agonist ivuxolimab in advanced cancers. Measured with immunoSEQ multiplex PCR; TCRdb has only the in-frame clones, and not every one. The data contain 43,000 or so clones, 85% to 90% of them singletons. Sequencing was performed on CD4+ or CD8+ T cells sorted from blood, taken in a trial of the OX40 agonist ivuxolimab. The receptors originated from an adult with an advanced solid tumor such as melanoma, head and neck, liver or kidney cancer. CDR3s include the opening cysteine and the closing phenylalanine or tryptophan. Each record gives: V gene, D gene, clone size, J gene, CDR3 DNA, CDR3 protein. The D gene is left open where the match is weak. The size field is filled for only some rows; it gives once, few, many or a size class.

TRBV10-2	TRBD1	NA	TRBJ2-7	TGCGCCAGCCGATTGATGGACAGGGACTCCTACGAGCAGTACTTC	CASRLMDRDSYEQYF
TRBV5-6	NA	NA	TRBJ2-7	TGTGCCAGCAGCTTGGTGGGGGGTGGAGCCTACGAGCAGTACTTC	CASSLVGGGAYEQYF
TRBV5-1	NA	NA	TRBJ2-1	TGCGCCAGCAGGCCGGGGGCGGGTGAGCAGTTCTTC	CASRPGAGEQFF
TRBV5-1	NA	few	TRBJ2-7	TGCGCCAGCAGCTTGGGGGGGACCGCAAGCGGGTTAGGGTACGAGCAGTACTTC	CASSLGGTASGLGYEQYF
TRBV7-3	TRBD2	NA	TRBJ2-3	TGTGCCAGCAGCCGAACGGCCTCACTAGCGGACACAGATACGCAGTATTTT	CASSRTASLADTDTQYF
TRBV28	NA	NA	TRBJ2-7	TGTGCCAGCAGTTTATTAGCGGTCTCCTACGAGCAGTACTTC	CASSLLAVSYEQYF
TRBV28	TRBD2	NA	TRBJ2-1	TGTGCCAGCAGCCCAGGACTAGCGGTCTACAATGAGCAGTTCTTC	CASSPGLAVYNEQFF
TRBV19	NA	NA	TRBJ1-4	TGTGCCAGTAGTATCAGTGTGGGAGGCGGTGAAAAACTGTTTTTT	CASSISVGGGEKLFF
TRBV2	NA	NA	TRBJ1-2	TGTGCCAGCAGTGTCCGAGTTAACTATGGCTACACCTTC	CASSVRVNYGYTF
TRBV10-1	NA	NA	TRBJ2-2	TGCGCCAGCAGTGAGGCGGCTCCCGGGGAGCTGTTTTTT	CASSEAAPGELFF
TRBV5-4	TRBD2	once	TRBJ2-7	TGTGCCAGCAGCCCAGGCGGGGCGGGAGGAACCTACGAGCAGTACTTC	CASSPGGAGGTYEQYF
TRBV6-1	NA	NA	TRBJ2-6	TGTGCCAGCAGTGCTTCTCCTCCCTCTGGGGCCAACGTCCTGACTTTC	CASSASPPSGANVLTF
TRBV7-9	TRBD1	NA	TRBJ1-1	TGTGCCAGCAGCTTTACACAGGGGATGAAGACTGAAGCTTTCTTT	CASSFTQGMKTEAFF
TRBV6-1	NA	once	TRBJ1-4	TGTGCCAGCAGTCCCAGGGCAGCAACTAATGAAAAACTGTTTTTT	CASSPRAATNEKLFF
TRBV10-3	NA	NA	TRBJ2-5	TGTGCCATCAGGTCCGACAGGGAGGAGGAGACCCAGTACTTC	CAIRSDREEETQYF
TRBV21-1	NA	NA	TRBJ1-5	TGTGCCAACAGCAAAGGGAGGCGCAGTAGCAATCAGCCCCAGCATTTT	CANSKGRRSSNQPQHF
TRBV15	NA	NA	TRBJ2-3	TGTGCCACCAGCAGAGCGGGAGTTGTGAATACGCAGTATTTT	CATSRAGVVNTQYF
TRBV5-1	TRBD1	NA	TRBJ1-4	TGCGCCAGCAGCTCAGGGACAGGGAATGAAAAACTGTTTTTT	CASSSGTGNEKLFF